Here is one TCR beta chain with its context. The antigen remains undetermined. Compared with germline, one end of the junction differs, possibly owing to a read error. The entry originates in a study of graft-versus-host responses after intestinal transplantation. Whole-study results and caveats: In recipient marrow, GvH clones were found, and some appeared first in ileum or blood. Peak levels of circulating GvH clones tracked with early post-transplant HvG declines.

Germline CDR1 is MNHEY and CDR2 is SMNVEV (reference sequence). The CDR3 has 12 amino acids. Assay used: immunoSEQ multiplex PCR; TCRdb lists only in-frame clones, some missing. The repertoire includes some 110,000 clones, about 92% of them detected once, and 1% to 1.5% sits in the top ten. The input for sequencing was unstimulated CD8+ T cells sorted from spleen or lymph node cells, taken before transplant. V gene TRBV27 combines with J gene TRBJ2-1, with D perhaps matching TRBD2 (6 bases). This sequence originates from a human donor who was the organ donor for an intestinal transplant. The DNA of the CDR3 is TGTGCCAGCGGGGACTCCCACAATGAGCAGTTCTTC. Protein: CASGDSHNEQFF.